This paragraph reports one TCR beta chain. Sequencing was performed with immunoSEQ multiplex PCR; in TCRdb, only in-frame clones are kept and a portion is missing. Counted here are under 250,000 clones, more than 65% occurring once; the ten biggest clones make up approximately 4%. These data belong to a study of blood T cell repertoires in COVID-19. This TCR was recovered from a man in his fifties or sixties with active or convalescent COVID-19. The sequenced sample was peripheral blood.

In DNA, the CDR3 is TGTGCCAGCAGCCCTAGGGGGGGAAACTACAATGAGCAGTTCTTC. This sequence encodes CASSPRGGNYNEQFF. The chain is built from TRBV7-2 and TRBJ2-1; tentative D call: TRBD2 (7 bases). Germline V gene data show CDR1 as SGHTA and CDR2 as FQGNSA. Trimming shortened V by 5 bases and J by 3 bases, and 14 bases separated the two germline ends. The CDR3 loop spans 15 amino acids.